These 21 T cell receptor beta chains were all obtained from the same sample, sequenced in a study of blood T cell repertoires in COVID-19 (dated by TCRdb to between 2020 and 2021). Libraries were built with the immunoSEQ multiplex PCR assay. In its TCRdb copy, this immuneACCESS table keeps in-frame sequences only and misses some clones. Where compared with another copy, unresolved V genes explain less than half of these, and the others have no known cause. The sample yields approximately 180,000 clones; roughly 87% were counted once. Jointly, the top ten make up roughly 1.2% of the sample. The specimen was PBMCs or T cells enriched from blood (not recorded which). The origin of the receptors is a human donor with acute COVID-19. The donor label of this sample is uncertain.

The chain links TRBV7-9 to TRBJ1-2; 8 positions match TRBD1. V was clipped by 5 bases and J by 0 bases; unmatched bases: 11. This CDR3 region has 17 residues. CDR1 is SEHNR, CDR2 FQNEAQ, per germline (reference sequence). The DNA for the CDR3 is TGTGCCAGCAGCGACGGGACAGGCCGTCGTGCTAACTATGGCTACACCTTC. Translation: CASSDGTGRRANYGYTF.

V usage is TRBV7-2 and J usage is TRBJ2-3, with D unclear. The CDR3 loop spans 16 amino acids. Trimming pared 3 bases from V and 0 bases from J, leaving 13 bases between. Germline lookup yields CDR1 SGHTA and CDR2 FQGNSA. Here the CDR3 reads CASSLRIGASTDTQYF. For the CDR3, the DNA is TGTGCCAGCAGCTTGCGCATAGGAGCTAGCACAGATACGCAGTATTTT.

This chain joins TRBV5-6 and TRBJ2-5, with 12 bases fitting TRBD2. CDR3 length: 17 residues. V was clipped by 1 base and J by 5 bases; unmatched bases: 9. Germline-derived CDR1 and CDR2 are SGHDT and YYEEEE. The CDR3 reads CASSLKLAGGGRETQYF. The DNA for the CDR3 is TGTGCCAGCAGCTTGAAACTAGCGGGGGGAGGACGGGAGACCCAGTACTTC.

The chain joins TRBV27 to TRBJ1-3, with D perhaps TRBD1 (5 bases). Deletions cut 6 bases from V and 3 bases from J, with 12 bases between. Germline lookup yields CDR1 MNHEY and CDR2 SMNVEV (reference sequence). The CDR3 has 14 amino acids. The CDR3 coding sequence is TGTGCCAGCAGCCCCCGGGGACTTGGAAACACCATATATTTT. Protein: CASSPRGLGNTIYF.

The chain carries TRBV7-2 and TRBJ2-1; 8 bases are a match to TRBD1. V trimming: 6 bases; J trimming: 4 bases; junction bases outside the gene matches: 8. The CDR3 consists of 15 residues. The germline CDR1 and CDR2 sequences are SGHTA and FQGNSA. CDR3 bases: TGTGCCAGCAGTCCGGACAGGGAAGGGTACAATGAGCAGTTCTTC. Its protein is CASSPDREGYNEQFF.

The chain recombines TRBV27 with TRBJ1-1, with 7 bases aligning to TRBD1. This CDR3 comprises 13 residues. Trimming cost V 6 bases and J 6 bases; bases outside gene matches: 7. CDR1 and CDR2 (germline): MNHEY, SMNVEV (reference sequence). CDR3 loop: CASRPHRGAEAFF. CDR3 nucleotides: TGTGCCAGCAGGCCTCACAGGGGCGCTGAAGCTTTCTTT.

The V gene is TRBV10-3, the J gene TRBJ2-5; D is uncertain. Germline lookup yields CDR1 ENHRY and CDR2 SYGVKD. CDR3 length: 13 amino acids. The V gene lost 4 bases and the J gene lost 1 base, with 7 bases spanning the gap. The CDR3 reads CAISARVQETQYF. In DNA form, the CDR3 reads TGTGCCATCAGTGCAAGAGTCCAAGAGACCCAGTACTTC.

The gene calls are TRBV2 and TRBJ1-2; a possible D gene is TRBD1 (5 bases). V lost 5 bases and J lost 0, with 16 bases in between. The CDR3 contains 16 residues. Looked up from germline, CDR1 is SNHLY and CDR2 is FYNNEI. The CDR3 protein is CASSPRVGGANYGYTF. The CDR3 DNA reads as TGTGCCAGCAGTCCCAGGGTCGGGGGAGCTAACTATGGCTACACCTTC.

V is TRBV4-1 and J is TRBJ1-2, with a weak D call TRBD1 (5 bases). Germline CDR1 is MGHRA and CDR2 is YSYEKL. This CDR3 has 15 amino acids. The ends were cut back, 1 base at V and 4 bases at J, with 13 bases in the middle. CDR3 DNA: TGCGCCAGCAGCCAAGTTTTGGACACCCGCTATGGCTACACCTTC. Its protein product is CASSQVLDTRYGYTF.

The chain uses TRBV9 and TRBJ2-3; 10 nucleotides match TRBD2. The V and J ends lost 0 bases and 4 bases, in that order; junction bases with no gene match: 5. CDR1 SGDLS and CDR2 YYNGEE come from the germline V gene. There are 16 residues in the CDR3. CDR3 loop: CASSVETSGVADTQYF. The DNA for the CDR3 is TGTGCCAGCAGCGTAGAAACTAGCGGGGTTGCAGATACGCAGTATTTT.

This clone turned up a few times. The rearrangement uses TRBV12-3 or TRBV12-4 and TRBJ1-5; no firm D call. This CDR3 is 13 amino acids long. The V end lost 8 bases, the J end lost 0 bases, and 8 bases lay between the germline ends. The CDR3 sequence is CASVRDSNQPQHF. As DNA, the CDR3 is TGTGCCAGCGTACGGGATAGCAATCAGCCCCAGCATTTT.

The genes are TRBV30 and TRBJ1-6, with 7 positions matching TRBD1. The germline CDR1 and CDR2 sequences are GTSNPN and SVGIG (reference sequence). There are 15 residues in the CDR3. J lost 7 bases, V lost 5 bases, and 11 bases had no gene match. The chain's CDR3 is CAWGMGAGGNSPLHF. The CDR3 DNA reads as TGTGCCTGGGGTATGGGGGCAGGGGGAAATTCACCCCTCCACTTT.

The chain is built from TRBV21-1 and TRBJ1-2. TRBV21-1 is flagged as a pseudogene. The CDR3 has 14 amino acids. CDR3 coding DNA: TGTGCCAGCCGTGGACTCTCAGGCCAAGGGGGCTACACCTTC. Translation: CASRGLSGQGGYTF.

The chain joins TRBV19 to TRBJ1-5; TRBD1 aligns across 7 bases. The germline V gene encodes CDR1 LNHDA and CDR2 SQIVND (reference sequence). With V trimmed by 10 bases and J by 0 bases, 6 bases remained unmatched. CDR3 length: 14 amino acids. The CDR3 DNA reads as TGTGCCACTCGGGACAGTTATAGCAATCAGCCCCAGCATTTT. It is translated as CATRDSYSNQPQHF.

The chain carries TRBV19 and TRBJ1-6, with D unclear. The CDR3 has 12 amino acids. The germline gives CDR1 LNHDA, CDR2 SQIVND (reference sequence). V lost 7 bases and J 6 bases, leaving 7 bases between the germline ends. CDR3 bases: TGTGCCAGTAACAGCATTAATTCACCCCTCCACTTT. It encodes CASNSINSPLHF.

Only one count was recorded for this clone. The gene calls are TRBV6-2 or TRBV6-3 and TRBJ2-7, with a weak D call TRBD2 (6 bases). Germline lookup yields CDR1 MNHEY and CDR2 SVGEGT. The CDR3 runs to 15 residues. Trimming stripped 6 bases from V and 0 bases from J, with 15 bases between. CDR3 protein: CASSSGGLISYEQYF. The CDR3, as DNA: TGTGCCAGCAGCTCCGGGGGACTGATCTCCTACGAGCAGTACTTC.

The V and J genes are TRBV24-1 and TRBJ2-7; D possibly corresponds to TRBD2 (5 bases). Germline-derived CDR1 and CDR2 are KGHDR and SFDVKD. This CDR3 has 15 residues. The ends were cut back, 4 bases at V and 5 bases at J, with 17 bases in the middle. The CDR3 sequence is CATSDAGLNRHEQYF. The CDR3 coding sequence is TGTGCCACCAGTGACGCGGGCCTAAACCGGCACGAGCAGTACTTC.

This sequence joins TRBV19 and TRBJ2-3; D is unclear. Trimming removed 1 base at V and 0 bases at J, with 8 bases between. Germline CDR1 LNHDA, CDR2 SQIVND (reference sequence). The CDR3 is 15 amino acids. The chain's CDR3 is CASSIGQFSTDTQYF. CDR3 DNA: TGTGCCAGTAGTATAGGGCAGTTTAGCACAGATACGCAGTATTTT.

The chain links TRBV7-9 to TRBJ1-1; tentative D call: TRBD1 (5 bases). CDR1 and CDR2 (germline): SEHNR, FQNEAQ (reference sequence). CDR3 length equals 13 residues. Trimming cost V 3 bases and J 5 bases, with 10 bases left between them. CDR3 loop: CASSLETETEAFF. The CDR3 DNA reads as TGTGCCAGCAGCTTGGAGACAGAAACTGAAGCTTTCTTT.

The rearrangement joins TRBV9 to TRBJ2-1, with D possibly being TRBD1 (7 bases). Germline V gives CDR1 SGDLS, CDR2 YYNGEE. Trimming removed 3 bases from V and 5 bases from J, with 12 bases in between. This CDR3 has 14 residues. Here the CDR3 reads CASSAGGRDNEQFF. CDR3 DNA: TGTGCCAGCAGCGCAGGGGGGAGAGACAATGAGCAGTTCTTC. The whole variable domain, filled in from reference TRBV9 and TRBJ2-1, reads DSGVTQTPKHLITATGQRVTLRCSPRSGDLSVYWYQQSLDQGLQFLIQYYNGEERAKGNILERFSAQQFPDLHSELNLSSLELGDSALYFCASSAGGRDNEQFFGPGTRLTVL.

In DNA form, the CDR3 reads TGTGCCAGCAGTTACAGGGGAAGCAATCAGCCCCAGCATTTT. Translated, it gives CASSYRGSNQPQHF. J is TRBJ1-5 and V is TRBV27; the match to TRBD1 covers 7 bases. Germline CDR1 reads MNHEY; CDR2 reads SMNVEV (reference sequence). V lost 4 bases and J lost 1; bases outside the gene matches: 1. The CDR3 is 14 residues long.